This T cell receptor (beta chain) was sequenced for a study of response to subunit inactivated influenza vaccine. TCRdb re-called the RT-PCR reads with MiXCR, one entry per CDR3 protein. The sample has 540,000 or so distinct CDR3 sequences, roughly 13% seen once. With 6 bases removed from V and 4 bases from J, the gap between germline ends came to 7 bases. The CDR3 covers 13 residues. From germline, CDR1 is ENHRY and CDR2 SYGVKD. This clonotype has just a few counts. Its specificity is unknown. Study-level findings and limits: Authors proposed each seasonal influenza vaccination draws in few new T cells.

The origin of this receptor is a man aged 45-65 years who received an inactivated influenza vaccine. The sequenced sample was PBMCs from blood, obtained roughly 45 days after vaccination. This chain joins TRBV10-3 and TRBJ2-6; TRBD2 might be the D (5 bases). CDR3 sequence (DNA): TGTGCCATCAGGACGGGGGGGGCCAACGTCCTGACTTTC. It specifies CAIRTGGANVLTF.